Following are 23 T cell receptor beta chains from one sample sequenced in a study of Graves' ophthalmopathy and Graves' hyperthyroidism. TCR beta CDR3 amplification used RNA transcripts. Following a first-round RT-PCR that used HTBI primers, a second-round multiplex PCR was carried out. TCRdb analysed the multiplex PCR reads with MiXCR anew, one entry per CDR3 protein. This table has more than 300,000 distinct CDR3 sequences, just over 15% appearing once. The sequencing input was peripheral blood. The source is a woman aged 18-29 years with stable Graves' hyperthyroidism.

This clonotype was seen repeatedly, ten times or more. This rearrangement joins TRBV18 to TRBJ2-5; D unresolved. Trimming pared 4 bases from V and 2 bases from J, leaving 8 bases between. The germline CDR1 and CDR2 sequences are KGHSH and LQKENI. The CDR3 contains 13 residues. Here the CDR3 reads CASSRAKQETQYF. DNA for the CDR3: TGTGCCAGCTCACGGGCGAAACAAGAGACCCAGTACTTC.

As concerns this clonotype: A much more abundant neighbour one base away suggests this may be a read error. The chain combines TRBV12-3 or TRBV12-4 with TRBJ2-5; no clear D. The CDR3 covers 11 residues. This CDR3 is CTSSLAETQYF. The CDR3, as DNA: TGTACCAGCAGTTTAGCAGAGACCCAGTACTTC.

The J gene is TRBJ2-7, the V gene TRBV7-9; D might be TRBD1 (6 bases). CDR1 and CDR2 (germline): SEHNR, FQNEAQ (reference sequence). V lost 8 bases, J lost 2 bases, and 16 bases lay in between. The CDR3 spans 14 residues. CDR3 protein: CASGLPGQAYEQYF. As DNA, the CDR3 is TGTGCCAGCGGCCTGCCGGGACAAGCCTACGAGCAGTACTTC.

In this sample, this clonotype turned up many times. V usage is TRBV12-3 or TRBV12-4 and J usage is TRBJ1-2; D possibly corresponds to TRBD1 (5 bases). The V end lost 1 base, the J end lost 4 bases, and 13 bases lay between the germline ends. This CDR3 spans 15 amino acids. The CDR3, as DNA: TGTGCCAGCAGTTTAGAGGCAGGGAAGCCCTATGGCTACACCTTC. This gives the protein CASSLEAGKPYGYTF.

This clonotype was detected many times. This chain uses TRBV11-2 with TRBJ1-1; the D is unclear. Germline CDR1 and CDR2: SGHAT and FQNNGV. This CDR3 has 14 residues. Trimming removed 4 bases at V and 1 base at J, with 10 bases between. CDR3 sequence: CASSYRWGNTEAFF. The DNA for the CDR3 is TGTGCCAGCAGCTATCGTTGGGGGAACACTGAAGCTTTCTTT.

This clonotype has a count of ten or more. This sequence joins TRBV19 and TRBJ1-1, with 8 bases that match TRBD1. There are 15 residues in the CDR3. The V segment lost 6 bases and the J segment 1 base; nucleotides outside the gene matches: 7. The V gene's germline CDR1 is LNHDA and CDR2 SQIVND (reference sequence). The CDR3: CASRGQGTPNTEAFF. The CDR3 bases are TGTGCCAGTAGAGGACAGGGAACTCCGAACACTGAAGCTTTCTTT.

This clonotype was counted ten times or more. V usage is TRBV6-1 and J usage is TRBJ2-5, with a weak D call TRBD1 (5 bases). Germline CDR1 MNHNS, CDR2 SASEGT. V shed 2 bases and J shed 7 bases, with 11 bases lying between them. The CDR3 is 13 residues long. The CDR3 DNA reads as TGTGCCAGCAGTGAAAAGGCAAGGGGGACCCAGTACTTC. It codes for CASSEKARGTQYF.

This clonotype was seen at least ten times. This chain connects TRBV11-2 to TRBJ2-5; perhaps TRBD2 as D (6 bases). V lost 2 bases and J lost 0, with 7 bases in between. This CDR3 comprises 14 residues. In germline, CDR1 is SGHAT, CDR2 FQNNGV. The CDR3, as DNA: TGTGCCAGCAGCTTACTAGCGAACCAAGAGACCCAGTACTTC. This encodes CASSLLANQETQYF. Full variable domain (remainder filled in from reference TRBV11-2 and TRBJ2-5): EAGVAQSPRYKIIEKRQSVAFWCNPISGHATLYWYQQILGQGPKLLIQFQNNGVVDDSQLPKDRFSAERLKGVDSTLKIQPAKLEDSAVYLCASSLLANQETQYFGPGTRLLVL.

This clonotype was detected a few times. This may come from a read error, since a much larger clone is one base off. V and J are TRBV18 and TRBJ2-5; D ambiguous. This CDR3 is built from 15 residues. The germline gives CDR1 KGHSH, CDR2 LQKENI. Trimming left V 3 bases short and J 2 bases short, with 13 bases between. The CDR3 coding sequence is TGTGCCAGCTCACCGCCGGTACGGATACAAGAGACCCAGTACTTC. Protein product: CASSPPVRIQETQYF.

There are many counts of this clonotype. One end of the junction varies from germline; a read error may be responsible. The chain combines TRBV5-1 with TRBJ1-1; D not certain. Germline CDR1 is SGHRS and CDR2 is YFSETQ. CDR3 length: 14 residues. DNA of the CDR3: TGCGCCGGCAGCATAGGACCGACGAACACTGAAGCTTTCTTT. Translation gives CAGSIGPTNTEAFF.

The sample holds one count of this clonotype. The chain carries TRBV12-3 or TRBV12-4 and TRBJ1-2; 7 nucleotides line up with TRBD1. V lost 6 bases to trimming and J lost 2 bases; unmatched junction nucleotides: 9. The CDR3 sequence is 15 residues long. CDR3 region: CASSSGGTANYGYTF. CDR3 nucleotides: TGTGCCAGCAGCTCGGGGGGGACAGCGAACTATGGCTACACCTTC.

This clonotype was detected only a few times. The genes are TRBV5-5 and TRBJ1-1; D is ambiguous. The germline V gene has CDR1 SGHKS and CDR2 YYEKEE (reference sequence). CDR3 length equals 14 residues. Trimming removed 0 bases from V and 4 bases from J, with 10 bases in between. The CDR3 spells CASSLVNVGTEAFF. The CDR3 nucleotides are TGTGCCAGCAGCTTGGTGAACGTGGGCACTGAAGCTTTCTTT.

This clonotype was detected many times. The V and J genes are TRBV20-1 and TRBJ1-1; D is ambiguous. The CDR3 runs 12 residues. V lost 4 bases and J lost 2, with 8 bases in between. The germline V gene has CDR1 DFQATT and CDR2 SNEGSKA (reference sequence). CDR3 loop: CSANSPNTEAFF. The CDR3 region has the DNA TGCAGTGCTAACAGCCCCAACACTGAAGCTTTCTTT.

This clonotype was counted many times. This rearrangement joins TRBV12-3 or TRBV12-4 to TRBJ1-5; TRBD1 agrees at 8 bases. The V gene end was trimmed by 7 bases and the J gene end by 6 bases; junction bases not matched to a gene: 11. The CDR3 runs 15 residues. The CDR3 DNA follows: TGTGCCAGCACCCCAGGGGGCACGGGGAGTCAGCCCCAGCATTTT. Translating gives CASTPGGTGSQPQHF.

This clonotype was observed at least ten times. V and J are TRBV12-3 or TRBV12-4 and TRBJ1-5; D may be TRBD1 (6 bases). The V gene lost 1 base and the J gene lost 2 bases, with 12 bases spanning the gap. CDR3 length equals 16 residues. CDR3 DNA sequence: TGTGCCAGCAGTTTAGGGACAGTAGGAGGCAATCAGCCCCAGCATTTT. Residues: CASSLGTVGGNQPQHF.

The gene calls are TRBV27 and TRBJ1-5; the D is unclear. Trimming took off 0 bases at V and 7 bases at J, with 13 bases between the two ends. There are 15 residues in the CDR3. Germline CDR1 and CDR2: MNHEY and SMNVEV (reference sequence). The CDR3 DNA sequence: TGTGCCAGCAGTTTATCCCCTGTGCCCGGCCAGCCCCAGCATTTT. It yields the protein CASSLSPVPGQPQHF.

This clonotype was seen many times. This chain uses TRBV19 with TRBJ2-5; the D is unclear. Trimming cost V 4 bases and J 1 base, with 10 bases left between them. The germline CDR1 and CDR2 sequences are LNHDA and SQIVND (reference sequence). CDR3 length: 14 residues. CDR3 residues: CASSTQSLQETQYF. In DNA form, the CDR3 reads TGTGCCAGTAGTACCCAATCCCTCCAAGAGACCCAGTACTTC.

The chain employs TRBV20-1 and TRBJ1-1, with a weak D call TRBD1 (5 bases). Per germline, CDR1 DFQATT and CDR2 SNEGSKA (reference sequence). The CDR3 is made up of 14 amino acids. Trimming removed 1 base from V and 2 bases from J, with 11 bases in between. CDR3 coding DNA: TGCAGTGCTAGAGGGCTTACAGGAAACACTGAAGCTTTCTTT. The encoded protein is CSARGLTGNTEAFF.

In its sample, this clonotype was seen a few times. The genes are TRBV11-2 and TRBJ1-5; D is undetermined. The germline gives CDR1 SGHAT, CDR2 FQNNGV. With 5 bases removed from V and 9 bases from J, the gap between germline ends came to 14 bases. This CDR3 has 13 residues. Here the CDR3 DNA reads TGTGCCAGCAGCCTGGGCTTACTCCGGCCCCAGCATTTT. Its translation is CASSLGLLRPQHF.

This clonotype was counted only a few times. This rearrangement joins TRBV7-9 to TRBJ2-7, with 12 bases that match TRBD1. The V and J ends lost 5 bases and 5 bases, in that order; junction bases with no gene match: 7. Germline V gene lookup returns CDR1 SEHNR and CDR2 FQNEAQ (reference sequence). CDR3 length: 15 residues. The CDR3 region is CASSPGTGGFHEQYF. In nucleotides, the CDR3 is TGTGCCAGCAGCCCTGGGACAGGGGGCTTCCACGAGCAGTACTTC.

V usage is TRBV11-2 and J usage is TRBJ2-7; TRBD2 matches 15 bases. The V segment lost 4 bases and the J segment 5 bases; nucleotides outside the gene matches: 6. CDR3 length: 16 residues. Per the germline V gene, CDR1 is SGHAT and CDR2 is FQNNGV. DNA of the CDR3: TGTGCCAGCAGCTGGGGGACTAGCGGGGGGCGCGACGAGCAGTACTTC. This translates into CASSWGTSGGRDEQYF.

The table lists this clonotype with many counts. The chain joins TRBV18 to TRBJ2-5; the D gene is possibly TRBD1 (5 bases). Germline loops: CDR1 KGHSH, CDR2 LQKENI. Deletions cut 0 bases from V and 5 bases from J, with 19 bases between. This CDR3 is built from 17 residues. The DNA for the CDR3 is TGTGCCAGCTCACCACCGGGTCAACAGGCCGGTCGGGAGACCCAGTACTTC. As protein: CASSPPGQQAGRETQYF.

In this sample, this clonotype turned up many times. V is TRBV29-1 and J is TRBJ1-3; TRBD1 matches at 7 bases. CDR1 and CDR2 (germline): SQVTM, ANQGSEA. This CDR3 is built from 14 residues. Trimming at V came to 7 bases and at J to 4 bases, leaving 10 bases not matched to a gene. Written as DNA, the CDR3 is TGCAGCGCGACAGGGCCCTTTATGGGAAACACCATATATTTT. Its translation is CSATGPFMGNTIYF.